The clone carrying this T cell receptor (beta chain) was found once. Its antigen remains unidentified. These donors counted as nominally healthy when sampled, but unrecorded immune exposures were likely. The PCR employed 60 Vbeta primers together with 13 Jbeta primers. Measured with immunoSEQ multiplex PCR; TCRdb has only the in-frame clones, and not every one. Here the sample spans over 200,000 clones, 70% to 80% being singletons. The data stem from a study of cytomegalovirus exposure and HLA in healthy donors. Whole-study results and caveats: Sequencing likely caused a cluster of highly shared sequence variants.

The junction had 8 bases not matched to a gene; V was cut back by 3 bases and J by 2 bases. Germline V lookup: CDR1 SGHVS, CDR2 FQNEAQ. This CDR3 has 18 residues. The material sequenced was PBMCs. The receptor was isolated from a male donor in good health and CMV-seronegative. This rearrangement joins TRBV7-8 to TRBJ2-2; the match to TRBD2 covers 11 bases. CDR3: CASSLRTSGRRNTGELFF. The CDR3 nucleotides are TGTGCCAGCAGCTTGAGGACTAGCGGGCGCCGAAACACCGGGGAGCTGTTTTTT. The full variable domain, rest sourced from reference TRBV7-8 and TRBJ2-2, is GAGVSQSPRYKVAKRGQDVALRCDPISGHVSLFWYQQALGQGPEFLTYFQNEAQLDKSGLPSDRFFAERPEGSVSTLKIQRTQQEDSAVYLCASSLRTSGRRNTGELFFGEGSRLTVL.